These 2 T cell receptor beta chains share one sample of origin, sequenced in a study of radiation and T cells in renal cell carcinoma. The table came from immunoSEQ multiplex PCR; TCRdb's copy has only in-frame clones and leaves some out. The sample holds more than 75,000 clones, about 86% seen once. Time point noted: blood 2 weeks post-SBRT. The treatment here: 15 Gy SBRT to primary tumor, nephrectomy 4 weeks later. The sequencing here drew on blood, taken from a patient whose treatment included radiotherapy and nephrectomy. Every receptor here comes from a woman aged 50 to 60 with renal cell carcinoma.

J is TRBJ2-2 and V is TRBV9; D might be TRBD2 (5 bases). The CDR3 covers 16 residues. Between the trimmed V and J ends, which lost 4 bases and 7 bases, there was a span of 20 bases. Germline V gene lookup returns CDR1 SGDLS and CDR2 YYNGEE. The DNA for the CDR3 is TGTGCCAGCAGCCCAGACATAAGTAGCGAGGGCGGGGAGCTGTTTTTT. This codes for CASSPDISSEGGELFF.

J is TRBJ2-7 and V is TRBV6-5; D is unclear. V was shortened by 3 bases and J by 4 bases, with 13 bases between the two germline ends. Germline assignment: CDR1 MNHEY and CDR2 SVGAGI. The CDR3 is made up of 14 amino acids. CDR3 amino acids: CASSYTPSGYEQYF. The DNA for the CDR3 is TGTGCCAGCAGTTATACCCCTAGTGGATACGAGCAGTACTTC.